The 19 T cell receptor beta chains below come from one sample, sequenced in a study of blood T cell repertoires in COVID-19. Sequencing was performed with immunoSEQ multiplex PCR; in TCRdb, only in-frame clones are kept and a portion is missing. The top ten hold approximately 5.3% of the sample, which has roughly 330,000 clones, roughly 85% seen once. Material: PBMCs or T cells enriched from blood (not recorded which). These receptors originate from a woman in her twenties or thirties who had recovered from COVID-19.

V and J are TRBV12-3 or TRBV12-4 and TRBJ1-2; D gene ambiguous. The V end lost 3 bases, the J end lost 3 bases, and 8 bases lay between the germline ends. The CDR3 length is 13 residues. CDR3 residues: CASSLAGHYGYTF. CDR3 nucleotides: TGTGCCAGCAGTTTGGCAGGCCACTATGGCTACACCTTC.

This clone has only one observation. The chain employs TRBV19 and TRBJ2-7, with 9 positions matching TRBD1. The CDR3 length is 16 residues. Trimming at V came to 4 bases and at J to 1 base, leaving 8 bases not matched to a gene. Germline CDR1 reads LNHDA; CDR2 reads SQIVND (reference sequence). CDR3 sequence (DNA): TGTGCCAGTAGTACCCCTCTCGGGACAGGGTCCTACGAGCAGTACTTC. It specifies CASSTPLGTGSYEQYF.

The V call is TRBV4-1, the J call TRBJ2-3, with 14 bases fitting TRBD2. Germline CDR1 and CDR2: MGHRA and YSYEKL. The length of the CDR3 is 17 residues. V gave up 1 base and J gave up 5 bases; unmatched junction bases: 5. DNA of the CDR3: TGCGCCAGCAGCCAAGCGACTAGCGGGGGGGCCTTAGATACGCAGTATTTT. This sequence encodes CASSQATSGGALDTQYF.

The chain has TRBV6-1 and TRBJ2-1; 11 bases match TRBD2. Germline-derived CDR1 and CDR2 are MNHNS and SASEGT. The CDR3 contains 16 residues. V lost 2 bases to trimming and J lost 9 bases; unmatched junction nucleotides: 9. CDR3 region: CASSELIAGGKAEQFF. The CDR3 DNA follows: TGTGCCAGCAGTGAATTGATAGCGGGGGGGAAAGCTGAGCAGTTCTTC.

With respect to this clone: At one of its ends the junction is not consistent with the germline gene, which may arise from a read error. CDR3 sequence reads: CASTITGNTEAFF. The CDR3 nucleotides are TGTGCCAGTACTATAACAGGGAACACTGAAGCTTTCTTT. The genes are TRBV19 and TRBJ1-1; perhaps TRBD1 as D (5 bases). The CDR3 sequence is 13 residues long. Germline V gives CDR1 LNHDA, CDR2 SQIVND (reference sequence).

CDR3 in amino acids: CASSRDRGRDTEAFF. DNA for the CDR3: TGTGCCAGCAGCCGAGACAGGGGGCGCGACACTGAAGCTTTCTTT. The chain uses TRBV27 and TRBJ1-1; 10 bases agree with TRBD1. Per germline, CDR1 MNHEY and CDR2 SMNVEV (reference sequence). CDR3 length: 15 amino acids. V was pared by 6 bases and J by 3 bases, with 7 bases of the junction left unmatched.

This sequence joins TRBV29-1 and TRBJ1-1, with TRBD1 matching 10 bases. J gave up 11 bases and V 6 bases, and 18 bases lay outside the gene matches. Germline CDR1 is SQVTM and CDR2 is ANQGSEA. This CDR3 is built from 15 residues. This chain's CDR3 is CSVDPGQGPQTGAFF. CDR3 sequence (DNA): TGCAGCGTCGACCCGGGACAGGGGCCTCAAACGGGGGCTTTCTTT.

In its sample, this clone was seen a few times. The chain recombines TRBV6-4 with TRBJ2-3; maybe TRBD2 (5 bases). The CDR3 runs 15 residues. In germline, CDR1 is MRHNA, CDR2 SNTAGT. The ends were cut back, 2 bases at V and 1 base at J, with 10 bases in the middle. The CDR3 DNA follows: TGTGCCAGCAGTGACGGTGGAGGAGGCACAGATACGCAGTATTTT. Its protein product is CASSDGGGGTDTQYF.

The chain carries TRBV18 and TRBJ1-2; D not resolved. Germline assignment: CDR1 KGHSH and CDR2 LQKENI. This CDR3 is 14 amino acids long. The V end lost 3 bases, the J end lost 2 bases, and 10 bases lay between the germline ends. The CDR3 is CASSPPPRNYGYTF. The CDR3 coding sequence is TGTGCCAGCTCACCCCCCCCCAGAAACTATGGCTACACCTTC.

The rearrangement links TRBV5-4 to TRBJ2-1; TRBD1 is a possible D gene (6 bases). CDR1 is SGHNT and CDR2 is YYREEE in the germline V gene (reference sequence). The CDR3 runs to 15 residues. The ends were cut back, 4 bases at V and 3 bases at J, with 14 bases in the middle. The CDR3 is CASSREQDSYNEQFF. CDR3 coding DNA: TGTGCCAGCAGCCGCGAACAGGACAGCTACAATGAGCAGTTCTTC.

The chain combines TRBV12-5 with TRBJ1-1; D unclear. Looked up from germline, CDR1 is LGHNT and CDR2 is FRNRAP. This CDR3 is 11 amino acids long. V lost 5 bases and J 6 bases, leaving 7 bases between the germline ends. CDR3 sequence (DNA): TGTGCTAGTGGTAGCGAAGCTGAAGCTTTCTTT. As protein: CASGSEAEAFF.

In its sample, this clone was seen once. The CDR3 DNA reads TGTGCCAGTAGTATGGCGGTGGGGGCAGGTGGCTACACCTTC. This codes for CASSMAVGAGGYTF. V and J are TRBV19 and TRBJ1-2; D possibly corresponds to TRBD1 (6 bases). The V end lost 3 bases, the J end lost 7 bases, and 15 bases lay between the germline ends. Germline V gives CDR1 LNHDA, CDR2 SQIVND (reference sequence). This CDR3 contains 14 residues.

The chain has TRBV7-3 and TRBJ2-1, with D maybe TRBD2 (5 bases). Germline CDR1 is SGHTA and CDR2 is FQGTGA. The ends were cut back, 2 bases at V and 4 bases at J, with 12 bases in the middle. The CDR3 length is 15 residues. The CDR3: CASSLSVGRYNEQFF. CDR3 DNA sequence: TGTGCCAGCAGCTTATCCGTTGGGAGATACAATGAGCAGTTCTTC.

The V call is TRBV4-2, the J call TRBJ1-3, with unresolved D. Germline values: CDR1 LGHNA, CDR2 YNFKEQ. Trimming shortened V by 0 bases and J by 2 bases, and 11 bases separated the two germline ends. There are 16 residues in the CDR3. The CDR3 reads CASSQDLAVAGNTIYF. As DNA, the CDR3 is TGTGCCAGCAGCCAAGATCTTGCGGTGGCTGGAAACACCATATATTTT.

This sequence joins TRBV2 and TRBJ1-2; D remains ambiguous. CDR3 length: 14 amino acids. V was clipped by 0 bases and J by 7 bases, with 12 bases between them. Looked up from germline, CDR1 is SNHLY and CDR2 is FYNNEI. CDR3 in amino acids: CASSEALEFSGYTF. CDR3 nucleotides: TGTGCCAGCAGTGAAGCGTTAGAATTCTCTGGCTACACCTTC.

V gene TRBV19 combines with J gene TRBJ1-2, with 9 bases matching TRBD1. This CDR3 has 16 amino acids. Germline assignment: CDR1 LNHDA and CDR2 SQIVND (reference sequence). V was clipped by 3 bases and J by 7 bases; unmatched bases: 12. CDR3 loop: CASSIPTGTGLPGYTF. In nucleotides, the CDR3 is TGTGCCAGTAGTATCCCCACGGGGACAGGGCTACCTGGCTACACCTTC.

The CDR3 coding sequence is TGTGCCAGCAGTGACCGGGCAGGGGCGATTGCAGAGACCCAGTACTTC. Amino acid sequence: CASSDRAGAIAETQYF. The chain carries TRBV2 and TRBJ2-5; tentative D call: TRBD1 (6 bases). V was shortened by 3 bases and J by 4 bases, with 18 bases between the two germline ends. From germline, CDR1 is SNHLY and CDR2 FYNNEI. CDR3 size: 16 residues.

The CDR3 region is CASRARQASYNEQFF. DNA of the CDR3: TGTGCCAGCAGGGCCCGACAGGCATCCTACAATGAGCAGTTCTTC. The V gene is TRBV2, the J gene TRBJ2-1, with D maybe TRBD1 (6 bases). The germline V and J ends were trimmed by 6 bases and 1 base, with 13 bases remaining between them. Germline V lookup: CDR1 SNHLY, CDR2 FYNNEI. This CDR3 contains 15 residues.

The chain combines TRBV3-1 (or the pseudogene TRBV3-2) with TRBJ1-4; D might be TRBD1 (5 bases). This CDR3 spans 16 amino acids. V gave up 3 bases and J gave up 9 bases, with 20 bases separating them. Germline-derived CDR1 and CDR2 are LGHDT and YNNKEL (reference sequence). The CDR3 DNA reads as TGTGCCAGCAGCCAGGCCATGACGTCGGGGGTTAAAAAACTGTTTTTT. It encodes CASSQAMTSGVKKLFF.